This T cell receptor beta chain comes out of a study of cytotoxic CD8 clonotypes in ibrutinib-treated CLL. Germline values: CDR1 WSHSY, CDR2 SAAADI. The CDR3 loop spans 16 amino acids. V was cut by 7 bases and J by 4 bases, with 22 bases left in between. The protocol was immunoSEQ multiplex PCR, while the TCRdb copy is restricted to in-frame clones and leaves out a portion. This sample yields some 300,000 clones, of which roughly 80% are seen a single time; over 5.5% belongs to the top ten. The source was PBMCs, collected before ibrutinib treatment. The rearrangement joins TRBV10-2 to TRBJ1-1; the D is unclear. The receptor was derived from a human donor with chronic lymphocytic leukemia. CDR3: CASIGSSSVIRTEAFF. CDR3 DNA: TGCGCCAGCATTGGGTCCAGTAGTGTTATTCGCACTGAAGCTTTCTTT.